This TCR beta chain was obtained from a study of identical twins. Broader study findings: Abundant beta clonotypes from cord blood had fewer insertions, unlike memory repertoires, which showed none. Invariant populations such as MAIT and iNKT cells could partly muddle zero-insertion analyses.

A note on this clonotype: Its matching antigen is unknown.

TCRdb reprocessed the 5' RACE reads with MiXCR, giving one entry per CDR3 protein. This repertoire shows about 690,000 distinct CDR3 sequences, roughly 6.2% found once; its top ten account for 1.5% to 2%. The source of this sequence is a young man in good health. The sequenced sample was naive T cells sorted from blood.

CDR3 DNA sequence: TGTGCCAGCAGCCAATGGAGGAGAGATAATTCACCCCTCCACTTT. Translating it yields CASSQWRRDNSPLHF. The chain links TRBV3-1 to TRBJ1-6; D call uncertain. Germline V CDR1 and CDR2: LGHDT, YNNKEL (reference sequence). V shed 2 bases and J shed 5 bases, with 10 bases lying between them. This CDR3 region has 15 residues.